This record concerns one TCR beta chain sequence. No antigen is known for it. The data are from a study of CD8+ T cells in alopecia areata. Study findings and constraints: Among patients, TCR sharing was less clear than in mice, a difference possibly due in part to HLA diversity in the patient population.

Obtained from alopecia areata patients were lesional scalp punch biopsies along with peripheral blood. The CDR3 is made up of 15 amino acids. V gave up 0 bases and J gave up 3 bases, with 12 bases separating them. Germline V CDR1 and CDR2: SGHDN, FVKESK. Extraction and reverse transcription of RNA yielded cDNA as the sequencing template. The repertoire was sequenced with immunoSEQ multiplex PCR; TCRdb's copy has only in-frame clones and lacks some. The data contain over 200,000 clones, approximately 61% of them singletons. The origin of this receptor is a human donor with alopecia areata. The source material was CD4+ T cells sorted from blood, sampled at week 0. The rearrangement uses TRBV14 and TRBJ2-7; D is unresolved. CDR3 loop: CASSQEFQNSYEQYF. The CDR3 bases are TGTGCCAGCAGCCAAGAATTTCAGAACAGCTACGAGCAGTACTTC.